The 10 T cell receptor beta chains below all came from one sample that was sequenced in a study of blood T cells in healthy people across ages. The authors ran a second PCR of 7 to 11 cycles using a sample-barcoded 5' primer and a J-beta primer mix. Each CDR3 protein gets one entry after TCRdb re-called the 5' RACE reads with MiXCR. The table records approximately 780,000 distinct CDR3 sequences, around a quarter of them present only once. This sample was also put to use in a study of T cells of mothers and their children.

The sample consisted of blood. The receptors originated from a boy under 18 in good health.

This clonotype was seen a handful of times. The rearrangement uses TRBV5-1 and TRBJ2-2; TRBD2 is a possible D gene (6 bases). This CDR3 is built from 15 residues. V lost 4 bases and J lost 2, with 12 bases in between. CDR1 and CDR2 (germline): SGHRS, YFSETQ. CDR3 protein: CASSPGTFNTGELFF. CDR3 sequence (DNA): TGCGCCAGCAGCCCCGGGACTTTTAACACCGGGGAGCTGTTTTTT.

V gene TRBV7-9 combines with J gene TRBJ2-7; maybe TRBD1 (6 bases). The J call may be mistaken, given a closer DNA end match to TRBJ2-5. This CDR3 region has 16 residues. Germline V gene data show CDR1 as SEHNR and CDR2 as FQNEAQ (reference sequence). The CDR3 region is CASSGQMELEQETQYF. CDR3 coding DNA: TGTGCCAGCAGCGGACAGATGGAACTAGAGCAAGAGACCCAGTACTTC.

This clonotype was seen a handful of times. The V call is TRBV6-1, the J call TRBJ2-7, with TRBD1 matching 7 bases. Germline CDR1 is MNHNS and CDR2 is SASEGT. The CDR3 length is 13 residues. V shed 7 bases and J 7 bases; nucleotides not matched to a gene: 10. The CDR3 loop is CASTEGQAREQYF. CDR3 DNA sequence: TGTGCCAGCACCGAAGGACAGGCACGAGAGCAGTACTTC.

This clonotype was seen more than once but under ten times. CDR3 sequence (DNA): TGTGCCAGCAGCCCCCGAGGTGGGGGATCTAATGAAAAACTGTTTTTT. It specifies CASSPRGGGSNEKLFF. This sequence joins TRBV7-9 and TRBJ1-4, with D possibly TRBD1 on 5 matching bases. Germline CDR1 and CDR2: SEHNR and FQNEAQ (reference sequence). The CDR3 runs 16 residues. Trimming took 5 bases from V and 3 from J, leaving 16 bases between them. The variable domain in full, with the rest retrieved from reference TRBV7-9 and TRBJ1-4, is DTGVSQNPRHKITKRGQNVTFRCDPISEHNRLYWYRQTLGQGPEFLTYFQNEAQLEKSRLLSDRFSAERPKGSFSTLEIQRTEQGDSAMYLCASSPRGGGSNEKLFFGSGTQLSVL.

There are many counts of this clonotype. This CDR3 is CASSHVQVNSPLHF. DNA for the CDR3: TGTGCCAGCAGCCACGTACAGGTTAATTCACCCCTCCACTTT. The chain recombines TRBV3-1 with TRBJ1-6, with D possibly TRBD1 on 5 matching bases. Looked up from germline, CDR1 is LGHDT and CDR2 is YNNKEL (reference sequence). The CDR3 loop spans 14 amino acids. Between the trimmed V and J ends, which lost 3 bases and 6 bases, there was a span of 9 bases.

The chain joins TRBV20-1 to TRBJ2-5; TRBD2 matches 9 bases. CDR3 length equals 15 residues. Germline V gene lookup returns CDR1 DFQATT and CDR2 SNEGSKA (reference sequence). V lost 3 bases and J lost 4; bases outside the gene matches: 9. The chain's CDR3 is CSASSSGGSGETQYF. The CDR3 DNA sequence: TGCAGTGCTAGTAGTAGCGGGGGTTCCGGAGAGACCCAGTACTTC.

A few counts support this clonotype. The CDR3 reads CASSRGTSGTYEQYF. The CDR3 DNA reads TGTGCCAGCAGCCGCGGGACCAGCGGGACCTACGAGCAGTACTTC. This chain uses TRBV14 with TRBJ2-7; 7 bases map to TRBD2. With V trimmed by 4 bases and J by 2 bases, 8 bases remained unmatched. This CDR3 contains 15 residues. Germline V gene lookup returns CDR1 SGHDN and CDR2 FVKESK.

The rearrangement links TRBV20-1 to TRBJ2-5; D is ambiguous. CDR3 length: 14 amino acids. V lost 0 bases to trimming and J lost 11 bases, with 19 bases between them. Germline lookup yields CDR1 DFQATT and CDR2 SNEGSKA (reference sequence). The CDR3 protein is CSARDAGSSREQYF. The CDR3 DNA sequence: TGCAGTGCTAGAGATGCAGGCAGTTCGCGTGAGCAGTACTTC.

This clonotype has a handful of counts. The chain is built from TRBV11-2 and TRBJ2-1; 7 bases align to TRBD2. The CDR3 runs 16 residues. V lost 6 bases to trimming and J lost 3 bases; unmatched junction nucleotides: 11. Germline loops: CDR1 SGHAT, CDR2 FQNNGV. CDR3 sequence (DNA): TGTGCCAGCAGTCATGGGGCGGGGGAGGTCTACAATGAGCAGTTCTTC. Its translation: CASSHGAGEVYNEQFF. The complete variable domain, with remaining parts taken from reference TRBV11-2 and TRBJ2-1, reads EAGVAQSPRYKIIEKRQSVAFWCNPISGHATLYWYQQILGQGPKLLIQFQNNGVVDDSQLPKDRFSAERLKGVDSTLKIQPAKLEDSAVYLCASSHGAGEVYNEQFFGPGTRLTVL.

This chain joins TRBV20-1 and TRBJ2-3; the D gene is possibly TRBD1 (6 bases). The DNA end is more similar to TRBJ1-5, so the J call may be wrong. The CDR3 is made up of 14 amino acids. The germline V gene has CDR1 DFQATT and CDR2 SNEGSKA (reference sequence). This CDR3 reads CSARGGPRTDAQHF. The CDR3 nucleotides are TGCAGTGCCCGGGGGGGGCCCCGCACAGATGCGCAGCATTTT.